The entry below gives a single T cell receptor beta chain sequence along with its context. Its antigen is undetermined. TCRdb reworked the 5' RACE reads into one entry per CDR3 protein, no DNA. The table gives about 460,000 distinct CDR3 sequences; the top ten clones make up under 1.5% of it. Germline CDR1 and CDR2: SGHRS and YFSETQ. The CDR3 has 11 amino acids. The record originates from a study of T cells expressing NK-cell markers. The overall study: The TCR beta repertoires originated in sorted CD3+CD56+NKG2C+, CD3+CD56+NKG2C- and CD3+CD56-NKG2C+ T cells. Sequencing covered eight donors, seven HCMV-seropositive and one seronegative. Study-wide results and caveats: Roughly six donors had dominant NKG2C+ clonotypes that comprised about 1.0-8% of their CD8+ T cells.

This clonotype was obtained from a woman in her 50s in good health. The chain couples TRBV5-1 to TRBJ1-4. The sequencing input was blood T cells: a sorted CD56 or NKG2C T cell subset, CD4+ or CD8+ T cells, or bulk PBMC T cells (not recorded which). The CDR3 is CASSLGQQLFF.